This entry lists 11 T cell receptor beta chains sequenced from one sample in a study of T-cell reconstitution after alpha-beta-depleted transplantation in children. A library of TCRbeta sequences, prepared with unique molecular identifiers, was generated. MiXCR, run by TCRdb on the PCR reads, gives a single entry per CDR3 protein. The sample includes about 200,000 distinct CDR3 sequences, roughly 8.1% of them seen just once. The sequences come from PBMCs, mostly from graft donor cells, collected 360 days after TCRalphabeta/CD19-depleted stem cell transplant. All receptors derive from a male patient between 2 and 10 years old who had a stem cell transplant for acute myeloid leukemia, so the T cells may come from the graft donor.

The chain uses TRBV5-1 and TRBJ2-5; D possibly corresponds to TRBD1 (6 bases). Germline loops: CDR1 SGHRS, CDR2 YFSETQ. This CDR3 comprises 16 residues. The V end lost 4 bases, the J end lost 4 bases, and 20 bases lay between the germline ends. CDR3 sequence (DNA): TGCGCCAGCAGCCCCCGGACAGCTCTTGAGGGAGAGACCCAGTACTTC. Amino acid sequence: CASSPRTALEGETQYF.

The CDR3 DNA is TGTGCCAGCAGAATGGGGACAGGGTGGGATCAGCCCCAGCATTTT. Translating it yields CASRMGTGWDQPQHF. J is TRBJ1-5 and V is TRBV12-3 or TRBV12-4, with 9 bases aligning to TRBD1. CDR3 length: 15 amino acids. Germline trimming cut 6 bases from V and 5 bases from J; bases unmatched to any gene: 8.

This clonotype has ten or more counts. V is TRBV3-1 and J is TRBJ2-1, with 8 bases matching TRBD2. CDR1 is LGHDT and CDR2 is YNNKEL in the germline V gene (reference sequence). The trim removed 4 bases at V and 0 bases at J, leaving 8 bases unmatched. This CDR3 has 17 amino acids. CDR3 residues: CASSPRWGLGSYNEQFF. Written as DNA, the CDR3 is TGTGCCAGCAGCCCCCGTTGGGGACTAGGCTCCTACAATGAGCAGTTCTTC.

This clonotype was detected only a few times. This chain joins TRBV7-3 and TRBJ2-1, with a tentative D call TRBD2 (5 bases). V was trimmed by 1 base and J by 0 bases, leaving 10 bases between them. The CDR3 totals 16 residues. Germline V gives CDR1 SGHTA, CDR2 FQGTGA. The CDR3, as DNA: TGTGCCAGCAGCTTAAACAGCGGCGACTCCTACAATGAGCAGTTCTTC. Protein: CASSLNSGDSYNEQFF.

This clonotype was counted a few times. The rearrangement uses TRBV20-1 and TRBJ1-1; 7 positions match TRBD1. Germline-derived CDR1 and CDR2 are DFQATT and SNEGSKA (reference sequence). This CDR3 has 15 amino acids. Unmatched junction bases numbered 7, after V lost 3 bases and J lost 0 bases. This CDR3 reads CSASAQGVLNTEAFF. The CDR3 DNA sequence: TGCAGTGCTAGTGCCCAGGGGGTACTGAACACTGAAGCTTTCTTT.

This clonotype was counted ten times or more. The gene calls are TRBV11-2 and TRBJ1-5, with D unresolved. CDR1 is SGHAT and CDR2 is FQNNGV in the germline V gene. The CDR3 has 13 amino acids. V was trimmed by 5 bases and J by 7 bases, leaving 12 bases between them. For the CDR3, the DNA is TGTGCCAGCAGCCCCGGCAGATCACAGCCCCAGCATTTT. Protein product: CASSPGRSQPQHF.

This clonotype showed up many times. The J gene is TRBJ2-7, the V gene TRBV29-1, with TRBD2 identical over 7 bases. Germline values: CDR1 SQVTM, CDR2 ANQGSEA. Trimming cost V 6 bases and J 3 bases; bases outside gene matches: 5. This CDR3 is 12 amino acids long. The CDR3 is CSVAGESYEQYF. CDR3 in DNA: TGCAGCGTGGCGGGAGAAAGCTACGAGCAGTACTTC.

Ten or more counts support this clonotype. The V call is TRBV20-1, the J call TRBJ2-4; no definite D call. Germline V gene sequence: CDR1 DFQATT, CDR2 SNEGSKA (reference sequence). The CDR3 totals 13 residues. The ends were cut back, 1 base at V and 3 bases at J, with 7 bases in the middle. The CDR3 is CSARVGSKNIQYF. For the CDR3, the DNA is TGCAGTGCTAGAGTGGGCAGCAAAAACATTCAGTACTTC.

Points on this clonotype: One end of the junction varies from germline; a read error may be responsible. The chain uses TRBV11-1 and TRBJ2-1; D unclear. There are 15 residues in the CDR3. Germline V gene data show CDR1 as SGHAT and CDR2 as FQDESV (reference sequence). The CDR3 nucleotides are TGTTCCAGCAGCTTAAGGGATCGGGCATACAATGAGCAGTTCTTC. It yields the protein CSSSLRDRAYNEQFF.

The chain carries TRBV6-5 and TRBJ2-2, with 10 bases identical to TRBD2. V dropped 1 base and J dropped 5; count of bases not matched to a gene: 7. The CDR3 spans 17 residues. The germline V gene has CDR1 MNHEY and CDR2 SVGAGI. The CDR3 DNA follows: TGTGCCAGCAGTTACTGGCAGCGGGAGGGTTTGACCGGGGAGCTGTTTTTT. Protein sequence: CASSYWQREGLTGELFF.

The gene calls are TRBV5-1 and TRBJ1-1; 9 bases align to TRBD1. Per the germline V gene, CDR1 is SGHRS and CDR2 is YFSETQ. The V and J ends lost 3 bases and 3 bases, in that order; junction bases with no gene match: 3. The CDR3 length is 14 residues. CDR3 sequence: CASSSQGADTEAFF. CDR3 nucleotide sequence: TGCGCCAGCAGCTCACAGGGGGCGGACACTGAAGCTTTCTTT.